Sequencing of this TCR beta chain was carried out in a study of blood T cell repertoires in COVID-19. Study overall: Nucleic acid was either cDNA or gDNA, and it came from T cells, B-cell-depleted T cells, or PBMCs.

Recruits, aged about 18 to 90 years, lived in approximately 26 US areas. Two consecutive negative NP/OP PCR tests, clearance, or resolved symptoms defined Cohort 3 recovery. This CDR3 contains 14 residues. J gave up 5 bases and V 7 bases, and 6 bases lay outside the gene matches. Germline loops: CDR1 LNHDA, CDR2 SQIVND (reference sequence). In the original workflow: Amplification from reference gene primers served as the basis for estimated nucleated cell counts. TCRdb's table, derived via immunoSEQ multiplex PCR, lists solely in-frame clones and lacks some. V and J calls and clone size are given by that table; D and trimming were obtained from the DNA. The sample has about 200,000 clones, 89% seen once.

The sequence was obtained from a woman aged 18-29 years who had recovered from COVID-19. This chain joins TRBV19 and TRBJ1-1, with 11 bases identical to TRBD1. Input material: PBMCs or T cells enriched from blood (not recorded which). This CDR3 is CASTPGTGGTEAFF. CDR3 DNA: TGTGCCAGTACCCCTGGGACAGGGGGGACTGAAGCTTTCTTT.